This TCR beta chain originates from a study of monozygotic twins with inflammatory bowel disease. The study, taken as a whole, reports: The study found lower TCRbeta diversity (inverse Simpson) in IBD patients than in healthy co-twins.

Unfractionated whole blood yielded total RNA, and T cells were not sorted. About this clonotype: Antigen specificity is unknown.

TCRdb reprocessed the 5' RACE reads; each CDR3 protein has one entry and no DNA is given. This listing includes approximately 400,000 distinct CDR3 sequences. The origin of this receptor is a human donor with ulcerative colitis or Crohn's disease, or a healthy co-twin of an affected twin (not recorded which). The sample consisted of blood.

CDR3 in amino acids: CASSQHHTGHQPQHF. This chain links TRBV27 with TRBJ1-5; the D call from TCRdb, TRBD1, cannot be confirmed without DNA. The CDR3 consists of 15 residues. From germline, CDR1 is MNHEY and CDR2 SMNVEV (reference sequence).